This TCR beta chain was recovered during a study of post-analysis software for immune sequencing data. About the research overall: There were relapsing-remitting, secondary progressive and progressive-relapsing multiple sclerosis among the disease courses included. Study observations and caveats: Among roughly five TRBV segments more frequent in patients than controls were TRBV5-6, TRBV5-1 and TRBV20-1. Comparison with controls showed significantly lower normalized Chao1 diversity in multiple sclerosis patients. Strong co-clustering by F measure was seen for same-batch samples.

To note about this clonotype: Its specificity is unknown.

The CDR3 has 15 residues. Trimming took off 6 bases at V and 3 bases at J, with 15 bases between the two ends. Germline V gives CDR1 LNHNV, CDR2 YYDKDF (reference sequence). Unique-molecular-identifier-tagged TCR beta cDNA libraries were used. Input populations of 1 to 10 million T cells gave rise to some 500,000 cDNA molecules. TCRdb reanalysed the PCR reads using MiXCR and keeps one entry per CDR3 protein. The table shows 800,000 to 950,000 distinct CDR3 sequences, with roughly 58% occurring only once. The TCR sequence derives from a girl aged 5-17 years with multiple sclerosis. Input material: blood. This chain joins TRBV15 and TRBJ2-4; D unresolved. The DNA for the CDR3 is TGTGCCACCAGTCCCGCCCGGGTAGACAAAAACATTCAGTACTTC. It is translated as CATSPARVDKNIQYF.